The source of this TCR beta chain is a study of PD-1 blockade in classical Hodgkin lymphoma. Study-level results: Nivolumab initiation under 1 year post-ASCT meant exclusion. Healthy donors were reported to have higher baseline TCR diversity than newly diagnosed patients. Complete responders' diversity at baseline resembled that of newly diagnosed patients. Compared with baseline, CD4+ but not CD8+ TCR diversity had risen significantly by C4D1.

Each of the patients experienced relapse following autologous stem cell transplantation, and their brentuximab vedotin exposure differed. This clone was detected once. Antigen: not known. Clones were read by immunoSEQ multiplex PCR, and TCRdb kept only the in-frame ones, dropping some. The sample carries some 96,000 clones, roughly 79% recorded once. The V end was cut by 5 bases, the J end by 6 bases, with 10 bases between. Looked up from germline, CDR1 is SGHAT and CDR2 is FQNNGV. The CDR3 runs to 12 residues. The TCR was taken from a human donor with classical Hodgkin lymphoma. The sequenced sample was peripheral blood mononuclear cells (PBMCs), obtained before the second cycle of nivolumab. The chain joins TRBV11-2 to TRBJ1-1; D unresolved. CDR3 residues: CASSEDSAEAFF. The CDR3, as DNA: TGTGCCAGCAGCGAAGATAGCGCTGAAGCTTTCTTT.